Below, 19 T cell receptor beta chains from the same sample are listed, as sequenced in a study of T cells in Graves' hyperthyroidism and ophthalmopathy (dated by TCRdb to between 2018 and 2021). Libraries came from multiplex PCR. Sequencing relied on an Illumina HiSeq 2000. TCR beta CDR3 regions were amplified from RNA transcripts. A first-round RT-PCR of the TCR CDR3 used the HTBI primer set with the Qiagen OneStep RT-PCR kit. The raw public data were reprocessed by TCRdb itself: fastp quality trimming at Q25, MiXCR clonotype calling, in-frame beta chains only. Records with the same CDR3 protein are collapsed into one entry carrying the most frequent genes and DNA. Recorded for this sample are fewer than 850,000 distinct CDR3 sequences; 17% of them occurred a single time. Clones ranked in the top ten supply 15% to 17% of the sample. The sequencing input was blood. The source is a man aged 45-65 years with Graves' hyperthyroidism.

This clonotype was recorded many times. This chain links TRBV3-1 with TRBJ1-2, with D hard to call. Germline V gene data show CDR1 as LGHDT and CDR2 as YNNKEL (reference sequence). Between the trimmed V and J ends, which lost 0 bases and 8 bases, there was a span of 13 bases. CDR3 length equals 14 residues. The CDR3: CASSQDLTGIGYTF. In DNA, the CDR3 is TGTGCCAGCAGCCAAGATCTCACGGGAATCGGCTACACCTTC.

The chain employs TRBV7-2 and TRBJ1-1; D unresolved. The CDR3 contains 15 residues. Germline CDR1 is SGHTA and CDR2 is FQGNSA. Trimming shortened V by 5 bases and J by 0 bases, and 13 bases separated the two germline ends. The CDR3 DNA follows: TGTGCCAGCAGCCCCCGTGGAGATATGAACACTGAAGCTTTCTTT. Residues: CASSPRGDMNTEAFF.

Many counts were recorded for this clonotype. The gene calls are TRBV7-9 and TRBJ1-2; D is possibly TRBD1 (5 bases). Germline loops: CDR1 SEHNR, CDR2 FQNEAQ (reference sequence). The CDR3 length is 15 residues. Trimming took off 5 bases at V and 2 bases at J, with 15 bases between the two ends. CDR3 residues: CASSPPRGPNYGYTF. CDR3 nucleotides: TGTGCCAGCAGCCCACCTCGGGGCCCAAACTATGGCTACACCTTC. The full variable domain, rest sourced from reference TRBV7-9 and TRBJ1-2, is DTGVSQNPRHKITKRGQNVTFRCDPISEHNRLYWYRQTLGQGPEFLTYFQNEAQLEKSRLLSDRFSAERPKGSFSTLEIQRTEQGDSAMYLCASSPPRGPNYGYTFGSGTRLTVV.

This clonotype has at least ten counts. This chain uses TRBV2 with TRBJ1-6; D is unclear. The CDR3 consists of 12 residues. Trimming took 4 bases from V and 11 from J, leaving 9 bases between them. CDR1 is SNHLY and CDR2 is FYNNEI in the germline V gene. The CDR3 region has the DNA TGTGCCAGCAGTGGGGGTCCGACACCCCTCCACTTT. Translating gives CASSGGPTPLHF. Looking up the rest from reference TRBV2 and TRBJ1-6 gives the full variable domain: EPEVTQTPSHQVTQMGQEVILRCVPISNHLYFYWYRQILGQKVEFLVSFYNNEISEKSEIFDDQFSVERPDGSNFTLKIRSTKLEDSAMYFCASSGGPTPLHFGNGTRLTVT.

The V and J genes are TRBV4-3 and TRBJ1-2; D gene ambiguous. Germline assignment: CDR1 LGHNA and CDR2 YSLEER. V lost 1 base to trimming and J lost 5 bases, with 8 bases between them. The CDR3 totals 13 residues. The CDR3 DNA follows: TGCGCCAGCAGCCAAGGACGGCGTTATGGCTACACCTTC. The encoded protein is CASSQGRRYGYTF.

This clonotype was seen many times. The chain links TRBV19 to TRBJ1-2, with 7 bases that match TRBD1. The V gene end was trimmed by 7 bases and the J gene end by 0 bases; junction bases not matched to a gene: 14. This CDR3 has 17 residues. CDR1 is LNHDA, CDR2 SQIVND, per germline (reference sequence). The CDR3 here is CASTYRDSEPPNYGYTF. Written as DNA, the CDR3 is TGTGCCAGTACCTACCGGGACAGTGAACCTCCTAACTATGGCTACACCTTC. Drawing the rest from reference TRBV19 and TRBJ1-2, the complete variable domain is DGGITQSPKYLFRKEGQNVTLSCEQNLNHDAMYWYRQDPGQGLRLIYYSQIVNDFQKGDIAEGYSVSREKKESFPLTVTSAQKNPTAFYLCASTYRDSEPPNYGYTFGSGTRLTVV.

The chain joins TRBV18 to TRBJ1-3; D may be TRBD1 (5 bases). V was cut by 0 bases and J by 2 bases, with 8 bases left in between. Looked up from germline, CDR1 is KGHSH and CDR2 is LQKENI. The CDR3 is 15 residues long. CDR3 residues: CASSPPSQAGNTIYF. The CDR3 DNA sequence: TGTGCCAGCTCACCACCTTCACAGGCTGGAAACACCATATATTTT. Full variable domain (rest looked up from reference TRBV18 and TRBJ1-3): NAGVMQNPRHLVRRRGQEARLRCSPMKGHSHVYWYRQLPEEGLKFMVYLQKENIIDESGMPKERFSAEFPKEGPSILRIQQVVRGDSAAYFCASSPPSQAGNTIYFGEGSWLTVV.

This clonotype showed up many times. The V call is TRBV28, the J call TRBJ2-1, with D possibly TRBD2 on 7 matching bases. V was clipped by 7 bases and J by 2 bases, with 12 bases between them. The germline V gene has CDR1 MDHEN and CDR2 SYDVKM. The CDR3 consists of 14 residues. DNA of the CDR3: TGTGCCAGCACCAGAGGGGGGGCCTACAATGAGCAGTTCTTC. It is translated as CASTRGGAYNEQFF.

This clonotype came up a few times. V usage is TRBV7-9 and J usage is TRBJ1-1; 7 bases align to TRBD1. Looked up from germline, CDR1 is SEHNR and CDR2 is FQNEAQ (reference sequence). V lost 5 bases and J lost 4; bases outside the gene matches: 4. There are 13 residues in the CDR3. CDR3 loop: CASSPGQTTEAFF. Written as DNA, the CDR3 is TGTGCCAGCAGCCCGGGACAGACCACTGAAGCTTTCTTT.

J is TRBJ2-7 and V is TRBV30; D is ambiguous. The V gene's germline CDR1 is GTSNPN and CDR2 SVGIG (reference sequence). V was shortened by 5 bases and J by 2 bases, with 13 bases between the two germline ends. The CDR3 has 13 residues. CDR3 nucleotides: TGTGCCTGGGGAAGGGTGCGGCCCTACGAGCAGTACTTC. Translation gives CAWGRVRPYEQYF.

This clonotype showed up just a few times. Here the CDR3 reads CASNPTGTFYEQYF. As DNA, the CDR3 is TGTGCCAGCAATCCGACAGGGACATTCTACGAGCAGTACTTC. The gene calls are TRBV28 and TRBJ2-7; TRBD1 matches at 7 bases. Germline V CDR1 and CDR2: MDHEN, SYDVKM. The CDR3 consists of 14 residues. Losses at the gene ends were 7 bases for V and 3 bases for J; bases not matched to a gene: 9.

V gene TRBV5-1 combines with J gene TRBJ2-5, with D perhaps TRBD1 (6 bases). The germline CDR1 and CDR2 sequences are SGHRS and YFSETQ. This CDR3 spans 13 amino acids. Trimming left V 3 bases short and J 4 bases short, with 10 bases between. CDR3 sequence reads: CASSWGHPETQYF. In DNA form, the CDR3 reads TGCGCCAGCAGCTGGGGACACCCAGAGACCCAGTACTTC.

This clonotype was counted at least ten times. The chain carries TRBV6-2 or TRBV6-3 and TRBJ1-1, with TRBD1 matching over 8 bases. Looked up from germline, CDR1 is MNHEY and CDR2 is SVGEGT. This CDR3 is 14 amino acids long. Losses at the gene ends were 7 bases for V and 3 bases for J; bases not matched to a gene: 7. The CDR3 DNA sequence: TGTGCCAGCACCCCTTTCAGGGGGCACACTGAAGCTTTCTTT. It translates to CASTPFRGHTEAFF.

This clonotype was counted at least ten times. This chain connects TRBV7-9 to TRBJ2-1, with 12 bases identical to TRBD2. CDR1 and CDR2 (germline): SEHNR, FQNEAQ (reference sequence). The length of the CDR3 is 15 residues. Trimming at V came to 0 bases and at J to 8 bases, leaving 2 bases not matched to a gene. The CDR3 loop reads CASSLATSGSHEQFF. DNA of the CDR3: TGTGCCAGCAGCTTAGCGACTAGCGGGAGCCATGAGCAGTTCTTC.

The chain joins TRBV2 to TRBJ2-5; 15 bases map to TRBD2. The CDR3 has 19 residues. V trimming: 6 bases; J trimming: 2 bases; junction bases outside the gene matches: 13. CDR1 is SNHLY, CDR2 FYNNEI, per germline. CDR3 sequence (DNA): TGTGCCAGCAGCCCAAAGCCCGGACTAGCGGGAGGGCAGCAAGAGACCCAGTACTTC. Translation: CASSPKPGLAGGQQETQYF.

This chain links TRBV6-5 with TRBJ1-2; 8 nucleotides match TRBD1. V lost 4 bases to trimming and J lost 4 bases; unmatched junction nucleotides: 11. Germline CDR1 reads MNHEY; CDR2 reads SVGAGI. The CDR3 covers 16 residues. The CDR3 DNA is TGTGCCAGCAGTTCCCGGACAGGGACAATGCGCTATGGCTACACCTTC. It specifies CASSSRTGTMRYGYTF.

The chain carries TRBV6-1 and TRBJ1-5, with a weak D call TRBD1 (5 bases). The germline CDR1 and CDR2 sequences are MNHNS and SASEGT. V was pared by 6 bases and J by 3 bases, with 18 bases between. This CDR3 spans 16 amino acids. The chain's CDR3 is CASRANWGGTNQPQHF. The CDR3 bases are TGTGCCAGCAGGGCCAACTGGGGCGGGACCAATCAGCCCCAGCATTTT.

This clonotype was seen many times. The chain employs TRBV2 and TRBJ2-5; 11 bases agree with TRBD2. The trim removed 4 bases at V and 4 bases at J, leaving 2 bases unmatched. There are 14 residues in the CDR3. Germline CDR1 reads SNHLY; CDR2 reads FYNNEI. The DNA of the CDR3 is TGTGCCAGCAGTGTTACTAGCGGGAGAGAGACCCAGTACTTC. It codes for CASSVTSGRETQYF.

This clonotype was observed many times. The chain carries TRBV6-1 and TRBJ2-7; possibly TRBD1 for D (7 bases). The germline V and J ends were trimmed by 9 bases and 4 bases, with 19 bases remaining between them. CDR3 length equals 14 residues. Germline CDR1 reads MNHNS; CDR2 reads SASEGT. CDR3 in DNA: TGTGCCAGTTTACGCAGGGGGGCGGCTTACGAGCAGTACTTC. It translates to CASLRRGAAYEQYF.